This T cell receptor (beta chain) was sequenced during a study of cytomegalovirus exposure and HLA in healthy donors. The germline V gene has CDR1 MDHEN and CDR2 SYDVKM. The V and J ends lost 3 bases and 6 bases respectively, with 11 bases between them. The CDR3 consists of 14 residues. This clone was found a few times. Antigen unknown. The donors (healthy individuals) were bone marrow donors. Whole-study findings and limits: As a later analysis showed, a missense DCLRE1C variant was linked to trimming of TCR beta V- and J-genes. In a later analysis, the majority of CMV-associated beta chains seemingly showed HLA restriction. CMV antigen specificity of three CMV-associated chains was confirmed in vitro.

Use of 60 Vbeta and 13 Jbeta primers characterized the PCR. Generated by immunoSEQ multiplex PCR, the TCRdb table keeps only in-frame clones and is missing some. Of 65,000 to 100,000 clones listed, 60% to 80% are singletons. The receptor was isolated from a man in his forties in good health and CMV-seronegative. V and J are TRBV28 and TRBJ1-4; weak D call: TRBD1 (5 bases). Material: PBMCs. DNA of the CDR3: TGTGCCAGCAGTTTCGCAGGGTTGTATGAAAAACTGTTTTTT. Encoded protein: CASSFAGLYEKLFF.